This T cell receptor (beta chain) was found in a study of B cell selection in AIRE deficiency. Original methodology: Patients' conventional T cells yielded some 1.1x10^5 distinct TCRbeta sequences; donors' around 1.3x10^5. Here immunoSEQ multiplex PCR was the method, and the copy in TCRdb shows in-frame clones only, minus some. For V, J and clone size, that table is used; D and trimming come from the DNA. The top ten clones hold 0.2% of a sample with fewer than 30,000 clones, roughly 96% of them seen once. This CDR3 is 13 amino acids long. CDR1 MNHEY and CDR2 SVGAGI come from the germline V gene. Trimming removed 5 bases from V and 1 base from J, with 8 bases in between. Conventional CD4 T cells were sorted as CD4+CD127+ cells.

This clonotype originated in a human donor with AIRE deficiency. Specimen: conventional CD4+ T cells sorted from PBMCs. This chain connects TRBV6-5 to TRBJ2-5; D gene ambiguous. CDR3 region: CASSPRAQETQYF. In nucleotides, the CDR3 is TGTGCCAGCAGTCCTCGGGCCCAAGAGACCCAGTACTTC.